Below are 4 T cell receptor beta chains sequenced from a single sample in a study of T cell repertoires in cytomegalovirus infection. TCRdb used MiXCR to reprocess the reads, holding one entry per CDR3 protein. The repertoire holds under 200,000 distinct CDR3 sequences, with about a tenth as singletons. Material: PBMCs. The receptors stem from a human donor in good health (CMV status not recorded). Some clones in this sample may be carry-over from other donors' samples.

The table lists this clonotype with a few counts. This chain joins TRBV30 and TRBJ1-1, with D possibly being TRBD1 (5 bases). The CDR3 contains 14 residues. Germline V gives CDR1 GTSNPN, CDR2 SVGIG (reference sequence). V lost 0 bases and J 2 bases, leaving 10 bases between the germline ends. CDR3 DNA: TGTGCCTGGAGTGTAGTTGGGGGTAACACTGAAGCTTTCTTT. Its protein is CAWSVVGGNTEAFF.

This clonotype has ten or more counts. The chain couples TRBV7-2 to TRBJ1-1; maybe TRBD1 (6 bases). The V gene's germline CDR1 is SGHTA and CDR2 FQGNSA. This CDR3 is built from 13 residues. V dropped 4 bases and J dropped 4 bases, with 10 bases sitting between them. The CDR3, as DNA: TGTGCCAGCAGCTCCCAGGGGTTCACTGAAGCTTTCTTT. It is translated as CASSSQGFTEAFF. Filled out from reference TRBV7-2 and TRBJ1-1, the complete variable domain reads GAGVSQSPSNKVTEKGKDVELRCDPISGHTALYWYRQSLGQGLEFLIYFQGNSAPDKSGLPSDRFSAERTGGSVSTLTIQRTQQEDSAVYLCASSSQGFTEAFFGQGTRLTVV.

There are many counts of this clonotype. The CDR3 reads CATVRGGSTDTQYF. CDR3 coding DNA: TGTGCCACCGTACGGGGGGGTAGCACAGATACGCAGTATTTT. The chain employs TRBV12-3 or TRBV12-4 and TRBJ2-3; TRBD2 agrees at 8 bases. The CDR3 contains 14 residues. With V trimmed by 10 bases and J by 0 bases, 6 bases remained unmatched.

This clonotype showed up many times. One end of the junction fails to match germline, which may point to a read error. The V gene is TRBV7-8, the J gene TRBJ1-2; D is undetermined. In germline, CDR1 is SGHVS, CDR2 FQNEAQ. This CDR3 is 15 amino acids long. CDR3 region: CASSLRTGQAYGCTF. The CDR3 region has the DNA TGTGCCAGCAGCTTACGGACTGGGCAGGCCTATGGCTGCACCTTC.